This TCR beta chain was captured by sequencing in a study of T cell responses to AZD1222 COVID-19 vaccine. General observations from the study: White British people made up most donors, females outnumbered males, and clonal diversity was possibly underestimated. Two AZD1222 administrations were followed by greater Spike-specific TCR breadth and depth. Repertoire collection took place solely once the T cell response had peaked.

Combined were second doses at about 4 or about 12 weeks. With regard to this clone: Its antigen is undetermined.

The repertoire was sequenced with immunoSEQ multiplex PCR; TCRdb's copy has only in-frame clones and lacks some. This sample has about 80,000 clones, with 80% to 90% found just once. CDR1 is SGHAT, CDR2 FQNNGV, per germline. The CDR3 runs to 14 residues. V lost 7 bases, J lost 5 bases, and 17 bases lay in between. The sequence was obtained from an adult who received the AZD1222 COVID-19 vaccine. Specimen: peripheral blood, collected 28 days after the second AZD1222 dose. This chain uses TRBV11-2 with TRBJ2-5; D possibly corresponds to TRBD1 (6 bases). The CDR3 nucleotides are TGTGCCAGCACCACAGGGATAGATTCGGAGACCCAGTACTTC. Translating it yields CASTTGIDSETQYF.